This entry concerns a single T cell receptor (beta chain). This sample is drawn from a study of T cells after somatic rescue of genetic block. The method was immunoSEQ multiplex PCR; TCRdb's version includes in-frame clones alone and lacks a portion of them. The sample lists 70,000 or so clones, 85% to 95% occurring once. Trimming stripped 5 bases from V and 6 bases from J, with 3 bases between. Germline CDR1 and CDR2: KGHSH and LQKENI. CDR3 length: 10 amino acids. The sequenced material came from peripheral blood mononuclear cells (PBMCs). This chain connects TRBV18 to TRBJ2-3; D unclear. The receptor was isolated from a man aged 35-49 years. Written as DNA, the CDR3 is TGTGCCAGCTCAGCCGATACGCAGTATTTT. This encodes CASSADTQYF. The variable domain in full, completed from reference TRBV18 and TRBJ2-3, reads NAGVMQNPRHLVRRRGQEARLRCSPMKGHSHVYWYRQLPEEGLKFMVYLQKENIIDESGMPKERFSAEFPKEGPSILRIQQVVRGDSAAYFCASSADTQYFGPGTRLTVL.